Below are 7 T cell receptor beta chains sequenced from a single sample in a study of T cells expressing NK-cell markers. TCRdb reprocessed the 5' RACE reads, with one entry per CDR3 protein and no DNA. This table lists 550,000 to 600,000 distinct CDR3 sequences. Sequenced material: blood T cells: a sorted CD56 or NKG2C T cell subset, CD4+ or CD8+ T cells, or bulk PBMC T cells (not recorded which). The receptors originated from a man aged 18 to 29 in good health.

The chain links TRBV20-1 to TRBJ2-1; TCRdb calls TRBD1, which cannot be checked without DNA. In germline, CDR1 is DFQATT, CDR2 SNEGSKA (reference sequence). This CDR3 region has 12 residues. CDR3 in amino acids: CSARDEGRWQFF.

The gene calls are TRBV15 and TRBJ1-4; TCRdb's D call of TRBD1 is untestable without DNA. CDR1 is LNHNV, CDR2 YYDKDF, per germline (reference sequence). There are 15 residues in the CDR3. CDR3 in amino acids: CATSGRDRAVEKLFF.

V and J are TRBV20-1 and TRBJ2-3; TCRdb returns TRBD1, unconfirmable since there is no DNA. This CDR3 comprises 15 residues. Germline V gene data show CDR1 as DFQATT and CDR2 as SNEGSKA (reference sequence). CDR3 protein: CSASAQGGTWDTQYF.

The J gene is TRBJ2-1, the V gene TRBV7-2; TCRdb gives TRBD2 as the D gene, but with no DNA this cannot be confirmed. CDR1 is SGHTA and CDR2 is FQGNSA in the germline V gene. This CDR3 has 16 residues. This chain's CDR3 is CASRPSTSGRFGEQFF.

This chain links TRBV12-3 or TRBV12-4 with TRBJ2-1. This CDR3 contains 15 residues. This CDR3 is CASSSTELSYNEQFF.

The rearrangement joins TRBV7-3 to TRBJ2-3; TCRdb's assignment of TRBD1 cannot be checked, as there is no DNA. CDR1 and CDR2 (germline): SGHTA, FQGTGA. The CDR3 has 16 amino acids. CDR3 region: CASSSLTGSGADTQYF.

The genes are TRBV5-1 and TRBJ2-1; the D call from TCRdb, TRBD1, cannot be confirmed without DNA. CDR1 is SGHRS, CDR2 YFSETQ, per germline. The CDR3 sequence is 17 residues long. CDR3 sequence: CASSLEGWGDGYNEQFF.